One sample yielded the 24 T cell receptor beta chains listed below, sequenced in a study of T cell responses to AZD1222 COVID-19 vaccine. The table came from immunoSEQ multiplex PCR; TCRdb's copy has only in-frame clones and leaves some out. The table has roughly 150,000 clones, roughly nine tenths seen once. This specimen was peripheral blood, taken on day 0 of AZD1222 vaccination. The receptors come from an adult in good health.

This chain uses TRBV6-5 with TRBJ2-1; unclear D gene. Per the germline V gene, CDR1 is MNHEY and CDR2 is SVGAGI. This CDR3 has 15 residues. The germline V and J ends were trimmed by 0 bases and 7 bases, with 13 bases remaining between them. CDR3: CASSYSLGSKNEQFF. Written as DNA, the CDR3 is TGTGCCAGCAGTTACTCTCTAGGATCCAAGAATGAGCAGTTCTTC.

The chain joins TRBV11-2 to TRBJ1-2; 8 bases match TRBD1. The V segment lost 5 bases and the J segment 7 bases; nucleotides outside the gene matches: 6. Germline V gives CDR1 SGHAT, CDR2 FQNNGV. This CDR3 spans 13 amino acids. The CDR3 DNA is TGTGCCAGCAGCCCAGGGGGCCTTTTTGGCTACACCTTC. This translates into CASSPGGLFGYTF.

This chain joins TRBV9 and TRBJ2-3; the D is unclear. This CDR3 comprises 14 residues. Deletions cut 1 base from V and 2 bases from J, with 8 bases between. The germline V gene has CDR1 SGDLS and CDR2 YYNGEE. Here the CDR3 reads CASSVRANTDTQYF. The DNA for the CDR3 is TGTGCCAGCAGCGTACGCGCGAACACAGATACGCAGTATTTT.

This rearrangement joins TRBV18 to TRBJ1-1, with D unresolved. Germline lookup yields CDR1 KGHSH and CDR2 LQKENI. CDR3 length: 13 residues. The V gene lost 2 bases and the J gene lost 1 base, with 5 bases spanning the gap. The CDR3 DNA follows: TGTGCCAGCTCACCAGACGGGAACACTGAAGCTTTCTTT. Its protein is CASSPDGNTEAFF.

V is TRBV5-1 and J is TRBJ1-2; the match to TRBD1 covers 7 bases. The V gene's germline CDR1 is SGHRS and CDR2 YFSETQ. The CDR3 contains 15 residues. The junction had 10 bases not matched to a gene; V was cut back by 4 bases and J by 4 bases. The CDR3 spells CASSVTYRGSYGYTF. CDR3 DNA: TGCGCCAGCAGCGTTACTTACAGGGGAAGCTATGGCTACACCTTC.

This clone was detected once. CDR3 DNA sequence: TGTGCCTGGATACCCCCCCCCGGGTACAATGAGCAGTTCTTC. Its protein product is CAWIPPPGYNEQFF. The chain has TRBV30 and TRBJ2-1, with D unclear. The V end lost 4 bases, the J end lost 4 bases, and 14 bases lay between the germline ends. Per the germline V gene, CDR1 is GTSNPN and CDR2 is SVGIG (reference sequence). The length of the CDR3 is 14 residues.

This chain uses TRBV27 with TRBJ1-5; tentatively, D is TRBD1 (5 bases). This CDR3 region has 13 residues. Per the germline V gene, CDR1 is MNHEY and CDR2 is SMNVEV (reference sequence). V shed 5 bases and J shed 6 bases, with 11 bases lying between them. CDR3 sequence (DNA): TGTGCCAGCAGTAAGACAGTGGGTCAGCCCCAGCATTTT. This gives the protein CASSKTVGQPQHF.

This clone appeared a few times. V and J are TRBV4-3 and TRBJ2-3, with D perhaps TRBD1 or TRBD2 (5 bases each). The V gene's germline CDR1 is LGHNA and CDR2 YSLEER. Trimming cost V 4 bases and J 1 base, with 12 bases left between them. The CDR3 extends over 15 amino acids. The CDR3 DNA is TGCGCCAGCAGCCCTCGGGACCCGGGCACAGATACGCAGTATTTT. It encodes CASSPRDPGTDTQYF.

This clone was seen only a few times. The chain recombines TRBV27 with TRBJ2-2, with a weak D call TRBD1 (6 bases). Germline-derived CDR1 and CDR2 are MNHEY and SMNVEV (reference sequence). V lost 5 bases and J 1 base, leaving 14 bases between the germline ends. CDR3 length equals 16 residues. The CDR3: CASSLPATGNTGELFF. The CDR3 bases are TGTGCCAGCAGTCTACCCGCGACAGGGAACACCGGGGAGCTGTTTTTT.

The CDR3 loop reads CASSRTGTGGAFF. The CDR3 coding sequence is TGTGCCAGCAGTCGAACCGGGACCGGGGGAGCTTTCTTT. The gene calls are TRBV2 and TRBJ1-1; possible D gene TRBD1, 5 bases. The V end lost 5 bases, the J end lost 10 bases, and 17 bases lay between the germline ends. This CDR3 has 13 amino acids. In germline, CDR1 is SNHLY, CDR2 FYNNEI.

This clone was observed a single time. This chain uses TRBV2 with TRBJ2-2; D gene ambiguous. CDR1 and CDR2 from the germline V gene are SNHLY and FYNNEI. V lost 5 bases to trimming and J lost 6 bases, with 13 bases between them. The CDR3 is 14 residues long. DNA for the CDR3: TGTGCCAGCAGTCAACCTGACCTGGCCGGGGAGCTGTTTTTT. This gives the protein CASSQPDLAGELFF.

V and J are TRBV7-9 and TRBJ2-3; D might be TRBD1 (6 bases). Per germline, CDR1 SEHNR and CDR2 FQNEAQ (reference sequence). CDR3 length: 18 residues. Trimming removed 0 bases from V and 0 bases from J, with 16 bases in between. This CDR3 is CASSLAYDRSSSTDTQYF. The DNA of the CDR3 is TGTGCCAGCAGCTTAGCTTATGACAGGTCCTCTAGCACAGATACGCAGTATTTT.

This clone occurred once. The chain has TRBV13 and TRBJ2-7; TRBD1 matches 7 bases. The junction had 3 bases not matched to a gene; V was cut back by 4 bases and J by 6 bases. The CDR3 contains 12 residues. Germline V gene sequence: CDR1 PRHDT, CDR2 FYEKMQ (reference sequence). CDR3 amino acids: CASSSQGLEQYF. The CDR3 nucleotides read TGTGCCAGCAGCTCACAGGGGCTCGAGCAGTACTTC.

This clone occurred a few times. This chain links TRBV3-1 (or the pseudogene TRBV3-2) with TRBJ1-2; no definite D call. CDR1 and CDR2 (germline): LGHDT, YNNKEL (reference sequence). V lost 1 base and J 3 bases, leaving 12 bases between the germline ends. The CDR3 runs to 15 residues. DNA for the CDR3: TGTGCCAGCAGCCAAGCGTTACGGGTTCACTATGGCTACACCTTC. Residues: CASSQALRVHYGYTF.

The rearrangement joins TRBV15 to TRBJ2-7; TRBD1 matches at 7 bases. Germline trimming cut 3 bases from V and 5 bases from J; bases unmatched to any gene: 4. In germline, CDR1 is LNHNV, CDR2 YYDKDF (reference sequence). CDR3 size: 13 residues. CDR3 bases: TGTGCCACCAGCAGCACAGGGGTCCACGAGCAGTACGTC. As protein: CATSSTGVHEQYV.

The rearrangement uses TRBV11-1 and TRBJ2-1, with 7 bases identical to TRBD2. The CDR3 sequence is 14 residues long. CDR1 and CDR2 (germline): SGHAT, FQDESV (reference sequence). Trimming removed 1 base from V and 8 bases from J; junction bases left unmatched: 5. CDR3 sequence reads: CASSLGLAEDEQFF. The CDR3 nucleotides read TGTGCCAGCAGCTTAGGGCTAGCGGAAGATGAGCAGTTCTTC. The complete variable domain, with remaining parts taken from reference TRBV11-1 and TRBJ2-1, reads EAEVAQSPRYKITEKSQAVAFWCDPISGHATLYWYRQILGQGPELLVQFQDESVVDDSQLPKDRFSAERLKGVDSTLKIQPAELGDSAMYLCASSLGLAEDEQFFGPGTRLTVL.

This chain uses TRBV28 with TRBJ2-7; D might be TRBD2 (6 bases). The CDR3 spans 14 residues. V shed 6 bases and J shed 2 bases, with 14 bases lying between them. Germline CDR1 is MDHEN and CDR2 is SYDVKM. CDR3 in amino acids: CASRSNGTPYEQYF. The DNA for the CDR3 is TGTGCCAGCAGGAGCAACGGGACTCCCTACGAGCAGTACTTC.

In DNA form, the CDR3 reads TGTGCCAGCGCAAGTAAGGCGACCGGGGAGCTGTTTTTT. Its translation: CASASKATGELFF. V gene TRBV27 combines with J gene TRBJ2-2; D ambiguous. CDR3 length: 13 residues. Trimming cost V 8 bases and J 5 bases, with 12 bases left between them. Germline loops: CDR1 MNHEY, CDR2 SMNVEV (reference sequence).

This clone was observed a single time. This sequence joins TRBV11-2 and TRBJ1-2, with D tentatively TRBD1 (6 bases). V was trimmed by 3 bases and J by 2 bases, leaving 16 bases between them. The germline CDR1 and CDR2 sequences are SGHAT and FQNNGV. CDR3 length equals 16 residues. The CDR3 spells CASSLGAGGANYGYTF. The CDR3 nucleotides are TGTGCCAGCAGCTTGGGGGCCGGCGGGGCAAACTATGGCTACACCTTC.

The CDR3 sequence is CASSEEVTGPVGEQFF. Written as DNA, the CDR3 is TGTGCCAGCAGTGAGGAAGTCACAGGTCCAGTGGGTGAGCAGTTCTTC. The chain employs TRBV6-1 and TRBJ2-1; maybe TRBD1 (5 bases). Trimming cost V 3 bases and J 9 bases, with 21 bases left between them. Germline CDR1 reads MNHNS; CDR2 reads SASEGT. CDR3 length: 16 amino acids.

The chain employs TRBV27 and TRBJ1-5, with TRBD1 matching over 7 bases. This CDR3 has 13 residues. Trimming took 6 bases from V and 7 from J; bases not matched to a gene: 6. Germline values: CDR1 MNHEY, CDR2 SMNVEV (reference sequence). The CDR3 is CASRGNRGQPQHF. In nucleotides, the CDR3 is TGTGCCAGCAGGGGAAACAGGGGCCAGCCCCAGCATTTT.

This clone showed up just once. For the CDR3, the DNA is TGTGCCATCAAGGGGGGGCCTGGAGGCTACACCTTC. Its translation is CAIKGGPGGYTF. The chain employs TRBV10-3 and TRBJ1-2; maybe TRBD1 (6 bases). The germline V gene encodes CDR1 ENHRY and CDR2 SYGVKD. The CDR3 totals 12 residues. V was clipped by 7 bases and J by 8 bases, with 14 bases between them.

The chain employs TRBV3-1 (or the pseudogene TRBV3-2) and TRBJ2-7; a possible D gene is TRBD2 (5 bases). The CDR3 runs 16 residues. V was shortened by 1 base and J by 2 bases, with 15 bases between the two germline ends. CDR1 is LGHDT and CDR2 is YNNKEL in the germline V gene (reference sequence). The CDR3 protein is CASSQVRRAGTYEQYF. The CDR3 coding sequence is TGTGCCAGCAGCCAAGTAAGACGGGCCGGGACCTACGAGCAGTACTTC.

This clone was observed a single time. This sequence joins TRBV6-6 and TRBJ2-7, with TRBD2 identical over 11 bases. The CDR3 consists of 20 residues. CDR1 MNHNY and CDR2 SVGAGI come from the germline V gene (reference sequence). V lost 5 bases, J lost 2 bases, and 20 bases stayed unmatched. As DNA, the CDR3 is TGTGCCAGCAGTCCCCGGCGATCTCTAGCGGGGGGCTTACTACCCTACGAGCAGTACTTC. Protein product: CASSPRRSLAGGLLPYEQYF.